These T cell receptor beta chains were read from a single sample in a study of T cells in Graves' hyperthyroidism and ophthalmopathy. TCRdb re-called the multiplex PCR reads through MiXCR, storing one row per CDR3 protein. The sample consists of approximately 690,000 distinct CDR3 sequences, roughly 15% of them appearing once. The material sequenced was blood. These receptors were obtained from a woman aged 45-65 years with Graves' ophthalmopathy. The CDR3 runs from the conserved cysteine through the conserved F or W. A D gene is named only where the DNA matches it firmly. The size field is filled for only some rows; it gives once, few, many or a size class.

clone_size: NA; j_call: TRBJ2-1; d_call: NA; v_call: TRBV4-3; cdr3_nt: TGCGCCAGCAGCCAAGACCCTAGCAGTGAGCAGTTCTTC; cdr3_aa: CASSQDPSSEQFF
clone_size: many; j_call: TRBJ2-7; d_call: NA; v_call: TRBV28; cdr3_nt: TGTGCCAGCACCACGGTAGGAGTTTCCTACGAGCAGTACTTC; cdr3_aa: CASTTVGVSYEQYF
clone_size: few; j_call: TRBJ2-1; d_call: NA; v_call: TRBV10-3; cdr3_nt: TGTGCCATCAGTGAGACAGGACGGAAAACCTACAATGAGCAGTTCTTC; cdr3_aa: CAISETGRKTYNEQFF
clone_size: many; j_call: TRBJ2-1; d_call: TRBD1; v_call: TRBV20-1; cdr3_nt: TGCAGTGCTAAACGGGACAGTAATATTCTCTACCCTATCCAGTTCTTC; cdr3_aa: CSAKRDSNILYPIQFF
clone_size: few; j_call: TRBJ2-1; d_call: TRBD2; v_call: TRBV9; cdr3_nt: TGTGCCAGCAGCACGGGGGGGGGTGAGCAGTTCTTC; cdr3_aa: CASSTGGGEQFF
clone_size: NA; j_call: TRBJ2-7; d_call: NA; v_call: TRBV14; cdr3_nt: TGTGCCAGCAGCCACAAAGACAGGCGCCACTCCTACGAGCAGTACTTC; cdr3_aa: CASSHKDRRHSYEQYF
clone_size: many; j_call: TRBJ1-5; d_call: TRBD1; v_call: TRBV12-3/TRBV12-4; cdr3_nt: TGTGCCAGCAGTCCCGGGGACAGGGTTCAGCCCCAGCATTTT; cdr3_aa: CASSPGDRVQPQHF
clone_size: few; j_call: TRBJ1-1; d_call: NA; v_call: TRBV18; cdr3_nt: TGTGCCAGCTCATGGGGGCCGGGGGTTAACACTGAAGCTTTCTTT; cdr3_aa: CASSWGPGVNTEAFF
clone_size: NA; j_call: TRBJ2-2; d_call: TRBD1; v_call: TRBV20-1; cdr3_nt: TGCAGTGCCGAACCAGGGGGCCCCACCGGGGAGCTGTTTTTT; cdr3_aa: CSAEPGGPTGELFF
clone_size: many; j_call: TRBJ2-3; d_call: NA; v_call: TRBV7-9; cdr3_nt: TGTGCCAGCAGCTTGGAGGACATCGGTTATACGCAGTATTTT; cdr3_aa: CASSLEDIGYTQYF
clone_size: many; j_call: TRBJ2-1; d_call: TRBD2; v_call: TRBV30; cdr3_nt: TGTGCCCTAACAACTAGCGGGGTATACAATGAGCAGTTCTTC; cdr3_aa: CALTTSGVYNEQFF
clone_size: NA; j_call: TRBJ2-2; d_call: TRBD2; v_call: TRBV7-9; cdr3_nt: TGTGCCAGCAGCTCGGGACTAGCGGGAGCCGGGGAGCTGTTTTTT; cdr3_aa: CASSSGLAGAGELFF
clone_size: few; j_call: TRBJ2-1; d_call: NA; v_call: TRBV3-1; cdr3_nt: TGTGCCAGCAGCCATATAAACAATGAGCAGTTCTTC; cdr3_aa: CASSHINNEQFF
clone_size: NA; j_call: TRBJ2-1; d_call: NA; v_call: TRBV12-3/TRBV12-4; cdr3_nt: TGTGCCAGCAGTTTCCCGAACGCGGGTATTAGTGAGCAGTTCTTC; cdr3_aa: CASSFPNAGISEQFF
clone_size: many; j_call: TRBJ1-2; d_call: NA; v_call: TRBV6-1; cdr3_nt: TGTGCCAGCCGTTGGGCAGGGCGGGAAGGCTACACCTTC; cdr3_aa: CASRWAGREGYTF
clone_size: few; j_call: TRBJ2-7; d_call: NA; v_call: TRBV5-4; cdr3_nt: TGTGCCAGCAGCTCAACCCGGGACTCCCTGACCTACGAGCAGTACTTC; cdr3_aa: CASSSTRDSLTYEQYF
clone_size: many; j_call: TRBJ1-2; d_call: NA; v_call: TRBV5-1; cdr3_nt: TGCGCCAGCAGCTTGGCGAAGGGGCACTACACCTTC; cdr3_aa: CASSLAKGHYTF
clone_size: NA; j_call: TRBJ1-1; d_call: TRBD1; v_call: TRBV24-1; cdr3_nt: TGTGCCACCAGTGATTCTGGGACAGGCCAACCTGAGGCTTTCTTT; cdr3_aa: CATSDSGTGQPEAFF